The clone carrying this T cell receptor beta chain was detected ten times or more. What it binds is unknown. The sample is drawn from a study of early T cells in non-severe SARS-CoV-2 infection. Looking at the study overall: Sequencing targeted bulk RNA from unsorted whole blood, leaving chains unpaired. Notes on the study in general: The VDJdb matching leaned toward anti-spike CD8 responses and overlooked private and CD4 specificities.

The germline CDR1 and CDR2 sequences are SEHNR and FQNEAQ (reference sequence). The CDR3 consists of 15 residues. Deletions cut 5 bases from V and 2 bases from J, with 15 bases between. Individual cDNA molecules received unique molecular identifiers during library preparation. TCRdb re-derived calls from the 5' RACE reads in MiXCR, one entry per CDR3 protein. The sample carries 40,000 to 60,000 distinct CDR3 sequences, 7.7% recorded once. The origin of this receptor is an adult who was a healthcare worker with PCR-confirmed SARS-CoV-2 infection or an uninfected control (not recorded which). The specimen was whole blood. This rearrangement joins TRBV7-9 to TRBJ1-2; D not certain. The CDR3 region has the DNA TGTGCCAGCAGCCCCGTTTCTGGAGGGAACTATGGCTACACCTTC. Translation gives CASSPVSGGNYGYTF.